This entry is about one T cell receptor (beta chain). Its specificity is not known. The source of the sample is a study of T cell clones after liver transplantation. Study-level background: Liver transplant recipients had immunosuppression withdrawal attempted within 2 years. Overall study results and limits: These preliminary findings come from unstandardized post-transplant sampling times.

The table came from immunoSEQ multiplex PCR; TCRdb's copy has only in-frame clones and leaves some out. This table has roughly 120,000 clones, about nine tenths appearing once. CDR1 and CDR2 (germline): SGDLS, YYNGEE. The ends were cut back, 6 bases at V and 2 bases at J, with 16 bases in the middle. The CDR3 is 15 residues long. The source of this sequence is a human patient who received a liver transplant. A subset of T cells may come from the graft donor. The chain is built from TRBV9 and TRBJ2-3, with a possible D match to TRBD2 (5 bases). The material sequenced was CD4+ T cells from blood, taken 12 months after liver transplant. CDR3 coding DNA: TGTGCCAGCACCCCTCGAGCGGCCAACACAGATACGCAGTATTTT. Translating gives CASTPRAANTDTQYF.